This T cell receptor beta chain was identified during a study of beta chain features in type 1 diabetes. Looking at the study overall: Regarding age, gender and cell yields, patients proved similar to healthy donors. Sorted cells from all samples, numbering fewer than 120,000,000, were examined.

The study reverse transcribed the entire isolated RNA, so it sequenced expressed TCRB transcripts. Sequencing used immunoSEQ multiplex PCR; TCRdb keeps in-frame clones, though not all of them. Of around 40,000 clones listed, roughly 56% are singletons. The CDR3 is 14 residues long. Germline V lookup: CDR1 MNHNY, CDR2 SVGAGI (reference sequence). The V gene lost 6 bases and the J gene lost 3 bases, with 12 bases spanning the gap. This clone was seen a handful of times. V is TRBV6-6 and J is TRBJ1-5; D ambiguous. This clonotype originated in a woman aged 18-29 years in good health. Sequencing used Tregs from blood. This chain's CDR3 is CASRLPGVNQPQHF. CDR3 bases: TGTGCCAGCAGGCTCCCCGGGGTCAATCAGCCCCAGCATTTT.